A selection of T cell receptor beta chains follows, all from one sample in a study of shared clonotypes between healthy human individuals. The assay was immunoSEQ multiplex PCR, and TCRdb's table has in-frame clones only and misses some. This sample yields roughly 810,000 clones, of which 96% are seen a single time; less than 0.3% belongs to the top ten. Sequences were obtained from naive CD8+ T cells sorted from blood. The receptors stem from a man aged 25 to 40 in good health. CDR3s include the opening cysteine and the closing phenylalanine or tryptophan. The D gene is left open where the match is weak. The size entry is marked missing in some rows and otherwise reads once, few, many or a size class.

CDR3 protein | CDR3 DNA | J gene | V gene | clone size | D gene
CASSYSGTDGYTF | TGTGCCAGCAGTTACTCGGGGACAGATGGCTACACCTTC | TRBJ1-2 | TRBV6-5 | - | TRBD1
CASSLEDGYEQYF | TGTGCCAGCAGCTTAGAAGACGGCTACGAGCAGTACTTC | TRBJ2-7 | TRBV11-2 | - | -
CASSQYRGYEQYF | TGCGCCAGCAGCCAATACAGGGGCTACGAGCAGTACTTC | TRBJ2-7 | TRBV4-1 | once | TRBD1
CSVALTGGPSEQYF | TGCAGCGTTGCGTTGACCGGGGGACCCTCCGAGCAGTACTTC | TRBJ2-7 | TRBV29-1 | once | -
CASSPGTGSYGYTF | TGTGCCAGCAGTCCCGGGACAGGATCCTATGGCTACACCTTC | TRBJ1-2 | TRBV6-4 | - | TRBD1
CASSSGPGAGAYEQYF | TGTGCCAGCAGCTCCGGACCTGGGGCAGGGGCCTACGAGCAGTACTTC | TRBJ2-7 | TRBV11-2 | - | -
CASSLGHRGYRYEQYF | TGTGCCAGCAGCTTAGGGCACCGGGGCTACCGCTACGAGCAGTACTTC | TRBJ2-7 | TRBV11-2 | once | -
CAISERSSYEQYF | TGTGCCATCAGTGAGAGGAGCTCCTACGAGCAGTACTTC | TRBJ2-7 | TRBV10-3 | - | -
CASRPGFSYEQYF | TGTGCCAGCAGACCGGGATTCTCCTACGAGCAGTACTTC | TRBJ2-7 | TRBV6-5 | - | -
CASSLTGRRQGYTF | TGCGCCAGCAGCTTGACCGGGAGAAGGCAGGGCTACACCTTC | TRBJ1-2 | TRBV5-1 | - | -
CASSLEGGGLAGGPNEQFF | TGCGCCAGCAGCTTGGAGGGTGGGGGACTAGCGGGAGGGCCGAATGAGCAGTTCTTC | TRBJ2-1 | TRBV5-1 | - | TRBD2
CASSLGGTGELFF | TGTGCCAGCAGCTTGGGAGGCACCGGGGAGCTGTTTTTT | TRBJ2-2 | TRBV5-4 | - | -
CASNQGAGETQYF | TGTGCCAGCAACCAGGGGGCGGGTGAGACCCAGTACTTC | TRBJ2-5 | TRBV7-2 | - | TRBD1
CASSHSSEQFF | TGTGCCAGCAGCCATAGTAGTGAGCAGTTCTTC | TRBJ2-1 | TRBV27 | - | -
CASRALAGPSYEQYF | TGTGCCAGCAGGGCCCTAGCGGGGCCTTCCTACGAGCAGTACTTC | TRBJ2-7 | TRBV2 | - | TRBD2
CASSLELAGATGELFF | TGCGCCAGCAGCTTGGAACTAGCGGGAGCCACCGGGGAGCTGTTTTTT | TRBJ2-2 | TRBV5-1 | - | TRBD2
CASSNQEKLFF | TGTGCCAGCAGTAACCAGGAAAAACTGTTTTTT | TRBJ1-4 | TRBV28 | - | -
CASSFNAREDEKEQYF | TGTGCCAGCAGCTTTAACGCTCGGGAGGACGAGAAGGAGCAGTACTTC | TRBJ2-7 | TRBV5-6 | - | TRBD2
CASSSSGLAYQETQYF | TGTGCCAGCAGTTCCTCGGGACTTGCGTACCAAGAGACCCAGTACTTC | TRBJ2-5 | TRBV7-7 | - | -
CASIPLPGQGMNGYTF | TGTGCCAGTATCCCCCTCCCGGGACAGGGAATGAATGGCTACACCTTC | TRBJ1-2 | TRBV19 | - | TRBD1
CASSLGDNYEQYF | TGTGCCAGCAGCTTGGGGGACAACTACGAGCAGTACTTC | TRBJ2-7 | TRBV5-4 | - | -
CATSNSGGGQPQHF | TGTGCCACCAGCAATTCAGGGGGTGGTCAGCCCCAGCATTTT | TRBJ1-5 | TRBV15 | - | TRBD1
CASLPQLNNEQFF | TGTGCCAGCTTGCCACAGCTAAACAATGAGCAGTTCTTC | TRBJ2-1 | TRBV9 | - | -
CASSSEAGTWNEQFF | TGTGCCAGCAGCTCCGAGGCCGGGACTTGGAATGAGCAGTTCTTC | TRBJ2-1 | TRBV7-9 | - | -
CASSVDGRFYNEQFF | TGTGCCAGCAGCGTAGACGGGAGATTCTACAATGAGCAGTTCTTC | TRBJ2-1 | TRBV9 | - | -
CASSQDLGLMYGYTF | TGCGCCAGCAGCCAAGATCTGGGTTTGATGTATGGCTACACCTTC | TRBJ1-2 | TRBV4-3 | - | -
CASSLATNEQFF | TGTGCCAGCAGCTTGGCTACGAATGAGCAGTTCTTC | TRBJ2-1 | TRBV5-6 | - | -
CASRGRLNIQYF | TGTGCCAGTAGGGGGCGGCTAAACATTCAGTACTTC | TRBJ2-4 | TRBV19 | - | -
CASSLPSSGRDLDTQYF | TGTGCCAGCAGCTTACCTTCTAGCGGGAGGGACCTCGATACGCAGTATTTT | TRBJ2-3 | TRBV7-8 | - | TRBD2
CASSVDGYSYNEQFF | TGTGCCAGTAGTGTCGACGGATACTCCTACAATGAGCAGTTCTTC | TRBJ2-1 | TRBV19 | - | -
CSVEPDSSYEQYF | TGCAGCGTGGAACCTGACAGCTCCTACGAGCAGTACTTC | TRBJ2-7 | TRBV29-1 | - | -
CASSGRSTFF | TGTGCCAGCAGTGGCAGGTCGACTTTCTTT | TRBJ1-1 | TRBV2 | - | -
CASSFRGMNYGYTF | TGTGCCAGCAGCTTCAGGGGTATGAACTATGGCTACACCTTC | TRBJ1-2 | TRBV5-5 | - | -
CASSLVRGEAFF | TGTGCCAGCAGCTTGGTTAGGGGTGAAGCTTTCTTT | TRBJ1-1 | TRBV5-6 | - | -
CASSQAWGATDEQYF | TGCGCCAGCAGCCAGGCTTGGGGGGCGACAGACGAGCAGTACTTC | TRBJ2-7 | TRBV4-1 | - | -
CASSLYRGITDTQYF | TGTGCCAGCAGTTTATACAGGGGGATCACAGATACGCAGTATTTT | TRBJ2-3 | TRBV28 | - | TRBD1
CASSFGQGGRETQYF | TGTGCCAGCAGTTTCGGACAGGGTGGGAGAGAGACCCAGTACTTC | TRBJ2-5 | TRBV28 | - | TRBD1